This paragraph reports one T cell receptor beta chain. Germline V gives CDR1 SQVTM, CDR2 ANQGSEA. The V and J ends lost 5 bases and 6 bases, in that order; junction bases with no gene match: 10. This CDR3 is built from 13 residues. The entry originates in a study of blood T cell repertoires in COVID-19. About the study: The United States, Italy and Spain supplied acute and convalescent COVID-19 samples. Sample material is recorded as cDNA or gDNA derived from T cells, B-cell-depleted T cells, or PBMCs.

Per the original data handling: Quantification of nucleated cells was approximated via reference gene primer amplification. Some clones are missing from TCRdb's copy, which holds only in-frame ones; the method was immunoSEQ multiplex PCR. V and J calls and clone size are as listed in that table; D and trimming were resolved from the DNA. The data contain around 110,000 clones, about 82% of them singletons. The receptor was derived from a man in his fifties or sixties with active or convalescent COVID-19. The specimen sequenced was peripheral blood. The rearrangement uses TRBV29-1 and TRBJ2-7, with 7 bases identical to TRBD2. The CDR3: CSVYPAGVVEQYF. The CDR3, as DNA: TGCAGCGTTTACCCTGCGGGAGTGGTCGAGCAGTACTTC.